This TCR beta chain stems from a study of T cells in Graves' hyperthyroidism and ophthalmopathy. Researchers amplified the TCR beta CDR3 regions from RNA transcripts. In the first-round RT-PCR of the TCR CDR3, the HTBI primer set was used. Each CDR3 protein gets one entry after TCRdb re-called the multiplex PCR reads with MiXCR. Of 450,000 to 650,000 distinct CDR3 sequences listed, less than 25% are singletons. Germline V CDR1 and CDR2: MNHNS, SASEGT. The CDR3 runs to 15 residues. The J segment lost 5 bases and the V segment lost 6 bases, leaving 10 bases of the junction unmatched. This rearrangement joins TRBV6-1 to TRBJ2-7; 10 nucleotides align to TRBD1. The sample comprised blood. The source of this sequence is a young man with Graves' hyperthyroidism. CDR3 DNA: TGTGCCAGCAGCGAGATGACAGGGGGCCTTGACGAGCAGTACTTC. It translates to CASSEMTGGLDEQYF.